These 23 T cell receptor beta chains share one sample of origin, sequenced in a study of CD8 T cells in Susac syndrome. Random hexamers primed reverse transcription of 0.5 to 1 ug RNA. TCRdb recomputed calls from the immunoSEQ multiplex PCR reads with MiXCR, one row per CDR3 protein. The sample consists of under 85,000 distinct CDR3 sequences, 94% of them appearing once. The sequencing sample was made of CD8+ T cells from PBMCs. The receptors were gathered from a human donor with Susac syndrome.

CDR3 amino acids: CGFFSDAALAFF. The CDR3 nucleotides read TGCGGGTTTTTCTCCGACGCAGCGCTGGCTTTCTTT. The rearrangement links TRBV20-1 to TRBJ1-1; no clear D gene. CDR3 length: 12 amino acids. Per germline, CDR1 DFQATT and CDR2 SNEGSKA (reference sequence).

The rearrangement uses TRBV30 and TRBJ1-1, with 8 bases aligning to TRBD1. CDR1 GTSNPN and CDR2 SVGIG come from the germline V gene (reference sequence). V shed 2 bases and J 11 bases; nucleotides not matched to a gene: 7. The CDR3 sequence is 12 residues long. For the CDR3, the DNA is TGTGCCTGGAGTCCAGGGGGCGTTCAGGCTTTCTTT. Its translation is CAWSPGGVQAFF. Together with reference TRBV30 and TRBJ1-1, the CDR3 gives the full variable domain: SQTIHQWPATLVQPVGSPLSLECTVEGTSNPNLYWYRQAAGRGLQLLFYSVGIGQISSEVPQNLSASRPQDRQFILSSKKLLLSDSGFYLCAWSPGGVQAFFGQGTRLTVV.

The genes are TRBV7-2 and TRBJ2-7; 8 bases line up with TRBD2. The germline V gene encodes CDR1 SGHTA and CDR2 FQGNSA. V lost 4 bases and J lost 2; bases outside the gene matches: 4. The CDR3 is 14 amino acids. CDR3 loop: CASSWGTRTYEQYF. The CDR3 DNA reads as TGTGCCAGCAGCTGGGGGACTAGAACCTACGAGCAGTACTTC.

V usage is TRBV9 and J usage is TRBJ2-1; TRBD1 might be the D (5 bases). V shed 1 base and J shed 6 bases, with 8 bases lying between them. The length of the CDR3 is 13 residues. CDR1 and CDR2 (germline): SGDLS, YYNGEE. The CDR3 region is CASSVLQGNEQFF. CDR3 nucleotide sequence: TGTGCCAGCAGCGTACTCCAGGGCAATGAGCAGTTCTTC.

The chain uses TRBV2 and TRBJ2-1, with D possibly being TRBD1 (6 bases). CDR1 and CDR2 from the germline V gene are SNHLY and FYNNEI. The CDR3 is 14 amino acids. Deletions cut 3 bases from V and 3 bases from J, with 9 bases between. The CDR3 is CASSEDRDYNEQFF. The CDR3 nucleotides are TGTGCCAGCAGTGAGGACAGAGACTACAATGAGCAGTTCTTC.

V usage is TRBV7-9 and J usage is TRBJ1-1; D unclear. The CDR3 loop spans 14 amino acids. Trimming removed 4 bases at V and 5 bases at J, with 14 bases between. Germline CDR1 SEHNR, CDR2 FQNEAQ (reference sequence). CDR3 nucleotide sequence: TGTGCCAGCAGCTCCCTCTTAATTGGAACTGAAGCTTTCTTT. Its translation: CASSSLLIGTEAFF.

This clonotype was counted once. DNA for the CDR3: TGTGCCAGCAGCCCGCGAAGTAATCACTACGAGCAGTACTTC. The encoded protein is CASSPRSNHYEQYF. This chain connects TRBV3-1 to TRBJ2-7, with unresolved D. The germline V gene encodes CDR1 LGHDT and CDR2 YNNKEL (reference sequence). V was pared by 4 bases and J by 3 bases, with 13 bases between. The CDR3 runs to 14 residues.

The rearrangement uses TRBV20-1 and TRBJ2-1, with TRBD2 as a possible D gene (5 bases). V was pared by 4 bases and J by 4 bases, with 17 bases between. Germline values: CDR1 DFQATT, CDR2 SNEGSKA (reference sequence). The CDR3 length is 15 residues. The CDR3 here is CSATMRALVYNEQFF. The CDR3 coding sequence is TGCAGTGCTACAATGAGGGCCCTCGTATACAATGAGCAGTTCTTC.

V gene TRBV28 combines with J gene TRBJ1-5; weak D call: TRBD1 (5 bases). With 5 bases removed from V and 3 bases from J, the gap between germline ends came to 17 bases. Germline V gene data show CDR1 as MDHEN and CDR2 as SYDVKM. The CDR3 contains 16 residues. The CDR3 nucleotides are TGTGCCAGCAGTATTAGAGGCAGGGACGTCAATCAGCCCCAGCATTTT. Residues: CASSIRGRDVNQPQHF.

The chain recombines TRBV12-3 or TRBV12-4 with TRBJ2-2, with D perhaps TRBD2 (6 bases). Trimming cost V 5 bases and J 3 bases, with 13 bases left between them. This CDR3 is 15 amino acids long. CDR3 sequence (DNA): TGTGCCAGCAGTAGAACGGGGGTAGACACCGGGGAGCTGTTTTTT. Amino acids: CASSRTGVDTGELFF.

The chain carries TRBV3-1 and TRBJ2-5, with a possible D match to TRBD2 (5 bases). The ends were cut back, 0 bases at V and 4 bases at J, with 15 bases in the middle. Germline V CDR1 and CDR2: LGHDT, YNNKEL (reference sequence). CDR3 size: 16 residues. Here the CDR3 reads CASSQDSTRNGETQYF. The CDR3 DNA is TGTGCCAGCAGCCAAGATTCCACTAGGAACGGAGAGACCCAGTACTTC.

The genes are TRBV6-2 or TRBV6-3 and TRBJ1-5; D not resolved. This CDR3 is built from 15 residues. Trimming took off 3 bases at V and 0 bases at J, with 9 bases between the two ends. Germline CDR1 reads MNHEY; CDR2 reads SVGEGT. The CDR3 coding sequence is TGTGCCAGCAGTTATGCCGGCCCTAGCAATCAGCCCCAGCATTTT. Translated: CASSYAGPSNQPQHF.

CDR3 sequence: CASSLRLAGGNEQFF. The CDR3 DNA reads TGCGCCAGCAGCTTGAGGCTAGCGGGAGGAAACGAGCAGTTCTTC. The chain couples TRBV5-1 to TRBJ2-1, with TRBD2 matching over 11 bases. V trimming: 1 base; J trimming: 10 bases; junction bases outside the gene matches: 7. Germline CDR1 SGHRS, CDR2 YFSETQ. The CDR3 covers 15 residues.

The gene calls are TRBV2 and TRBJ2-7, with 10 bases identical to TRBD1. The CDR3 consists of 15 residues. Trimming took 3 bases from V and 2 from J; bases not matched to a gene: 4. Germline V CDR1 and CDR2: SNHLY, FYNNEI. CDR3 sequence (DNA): TGTGCCAGCAGTGACCCCGGGACAGGGGCCTACGAGCAGTACTTC. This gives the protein CASSDPGTGAYEQYF. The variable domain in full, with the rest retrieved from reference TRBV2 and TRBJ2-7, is EPEVTQTPSHQVTQMGQEVILRCVPISNHLYFYWYRQILGQKVEFLVSFYNNEISEKSEIFDDQFSVERPDGSNFTLKIRSTKLEDSAMYFCASSDPGTGAYEQYFGPGTRLTVT.

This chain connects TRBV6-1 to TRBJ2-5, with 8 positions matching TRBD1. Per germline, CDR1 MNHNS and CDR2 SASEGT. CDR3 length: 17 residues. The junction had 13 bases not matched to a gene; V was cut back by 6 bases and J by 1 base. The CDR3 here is CASREITGGVPQETQYF. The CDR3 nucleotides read TGTGCCAGCAGGGAGATTACAGGGGGAGTGCCCCAAGAGACCCAGTACTTC.

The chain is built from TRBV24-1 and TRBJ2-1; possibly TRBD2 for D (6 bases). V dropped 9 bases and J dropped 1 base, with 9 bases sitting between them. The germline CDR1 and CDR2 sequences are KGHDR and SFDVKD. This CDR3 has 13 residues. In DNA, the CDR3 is TGTGCCACCGCGGGAATGTCCTACAATGAGCAGTTCTTC. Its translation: CATAGMSYNEQFF.

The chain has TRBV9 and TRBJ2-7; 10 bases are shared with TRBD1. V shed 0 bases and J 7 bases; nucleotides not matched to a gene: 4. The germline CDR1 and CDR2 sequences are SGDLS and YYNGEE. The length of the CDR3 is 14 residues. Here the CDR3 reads CASSVGQGAREQYF. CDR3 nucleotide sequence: TGTGCCAGCAGCGTAGGACAGGGGGCGAGGGAGCAGTACTTC.

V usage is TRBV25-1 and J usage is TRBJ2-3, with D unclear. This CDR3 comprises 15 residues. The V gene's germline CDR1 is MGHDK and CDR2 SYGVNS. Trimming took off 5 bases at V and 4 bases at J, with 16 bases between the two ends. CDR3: CASSPLGLGPDTQYF. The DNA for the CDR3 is TGTGCCAGCAGTCCCCTTGGCCTCGGGCCAGATACGCAGTATTTT.

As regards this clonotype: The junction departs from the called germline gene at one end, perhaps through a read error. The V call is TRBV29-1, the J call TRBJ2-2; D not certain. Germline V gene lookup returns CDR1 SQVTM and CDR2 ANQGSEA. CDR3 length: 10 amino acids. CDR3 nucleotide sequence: TGCAGCGTTGACACGGGGGAGCTGTTTTTT. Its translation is CSVDTGELFF.

The chain's CDR3 is CASSIQGAMDQPQHF. The CDR3 DNA reads TGCGCCAGCAGCATACAGGGGGCAATGGATCAGCCCCAGCATTTT. J is TRBJ1-5 and V is TRBV5-1, with 9 bases lining up with TRBD1. With V trimmed by 4 bases and J by 5 bases, 7 bases remained unmatched. Germline-derived CDR1 and CDR2 are SGHRS and YFSETQ. The CDR3 covers 15 residues. Full variable domain (rest looked up from reference TRBV5-1 and TRBJ1-5): KAGVTQTPRYLIKTRGQQVTLSCSPISGHRSVSWYQQTPGQGLQFLFEYFSETQRNKGNFPGRFSGRQFSNSRSEMNVSTLELGDSALYLCASSIQGAMDQPQHFGDGTRLSIL.

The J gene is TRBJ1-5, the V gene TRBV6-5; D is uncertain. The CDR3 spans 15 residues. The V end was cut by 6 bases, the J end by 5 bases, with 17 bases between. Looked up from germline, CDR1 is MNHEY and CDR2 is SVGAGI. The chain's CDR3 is CASRVLAGGHQPQHF. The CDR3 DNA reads TGTGCCAGCAGGGTTCTCGCGGGTGGCCATCAGCCCCAGCATTTT.

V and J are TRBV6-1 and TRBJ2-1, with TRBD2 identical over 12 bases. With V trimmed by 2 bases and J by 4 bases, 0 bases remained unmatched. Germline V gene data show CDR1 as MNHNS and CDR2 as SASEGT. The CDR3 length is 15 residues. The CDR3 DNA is TGTGCCAGCAGTGAACTAGCGGGGGGGTACAATGAGCAGTTCTTC. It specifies CASSELAGGYNEQFF.

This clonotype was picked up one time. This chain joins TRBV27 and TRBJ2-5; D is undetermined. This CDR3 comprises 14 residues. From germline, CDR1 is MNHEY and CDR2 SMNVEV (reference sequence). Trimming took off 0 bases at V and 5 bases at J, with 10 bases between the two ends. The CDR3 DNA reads TGTGCCAGCAGTTTATCGGTTGTGGCGGAGACCCAGTACTTC. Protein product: CASSLSVVAETQYF.